Below, 8 T cell receptor beta chains from the same sample are listed, as sequenced in a study of cytomegalovirus exposure and HLA in healthy donors. PCR used 60 Vbeta primers and 13 Jbeta primers. Sequencing was performed with immunoSEQ multiplex PCR; in TCRdb, only in-frame clones are kept and a portion is missing. The sample carries 150,000 to 200,000 clones, almost 85% recorded once. The sample comprised PBMCs. Receptor source: a woman aged 45-65 years in good health and CMV-seronegative.

The chain links TRBV30 to TRBJ1-5; D ambiguous. V was clipped by 5 bases and J by 6 bases, with 17 bases between them. This CDR3 is 14 amino acids long. The germline gives CDR1 GTSNPN, CDR2 SVGIG (reference sequence). The CDR3 sequence: CAWGMEGFRQPQHF. The DNA of the CDR3 is TGTGCCTGGGGAATGGAGGGTTTTCGTCAGCCCCAGCATTTT.

This chain joins TRBV19 and TRBJ2-5, with 11 bases lining up with TRBD2. The V and J ends lost 5 bases and 2 bases, in that order; junction bases with no gene match: 4. The CDR3 totals 15 residues. The germline V gene has CDR1 LNHDA and CDR2 SQIVND (reference sequence). The CDR3 sequence is CASSLAGGLQETQYF. In nucleotides, the CDR3 is TGTGCCAGTAGTCTAGCGGGGGGTTTACAAGAGACCCAGTACTTC.

The chain joins TRBV7-9 to TRBJ2-4; D is perhaps TRBD1 (6 bases). Germline-derived CDR1 and CDR2 are SEHNR and FQNEAQ (reference sequence). The CDR3 contains 14 residues. The germline V and J ends were trimmed by 3 bases and 4 bases, with 10 bases remaining between them. The CDR3 is CASSFWTDKNIQYF. The CDR3 coding sequence is TGTGCCAGCAGCTTCTGGACAGATAAAAACATTCAGTACTTC.

This chain uses TRBV14 with TRBJ2-2, with 9 bases fitting TRBD2. V trimming: 2 bases; J trimming: 7 bases; junction bases outside the gene matches: 5. Germline V gene sequence: CDR1 SGHDN, CDR2 FVKESK. CDR3 size: 15 residues. This CDR3 reads CASSQLAGWGGELFF. The CDR3 DNA sequence: TGTGCCAGCAGCCAACTAGCGGGATGGGGCGGGGAGCTGTTTTTT.

This clone has a handful of counts. The chain has TRBV7-9 and TRBJ1-2; 10 bases fit TRBD1. V was pared by 10 bases and J by 2 bases, with 10 bases of the junction left unmatched. Germline-derived CDR1 and CDR2 are SEHNR and FQNEAQ (reference sequence). The CDR3 length is 15 residues. In DNA form, the CDR3 reads TGTGCCACGACACAGGCGGGACAGGGGAACTATGGCTACACCTTC. Protein product: CATTQAGQGNYGYTF.

The rearrangement joins TRBV28 to TRBJ1-1; 7 positions match TRBD1. The CDR3 is made up of 11 amino acids. V lost 7 bases to trimming and J lost 10 bases; unmatched junction nucleotides: 6. CDR1 is MDHEN, CDR2 SYDVKM, per germline. The CDR3 reads CASTQQGLAFF. The DNA of the CDR3 is TGTGCCAGCACCCAACAGGGGTTAGCTTTCTTT.

The chain combines TRBV18 with TRBJ1-3, with no clear D. Per the germline V gene, CDR1 is KGHSH and CDR2 is LQKENI. Trimming removed 0 bases from V and 0 bases from J, with 6 bases in between. This CDR3 has 15 amino acids. The CDR3 spells CASSPPGSSGNTIYF. In DNA, the CDR3 is TGTGCCAGCTCACCACCCGGGAGCTCTGGAAACACCATATATTTT.

V and J are TRBV30 and TRBJ1-5; tentative D call: TRBD1 (5 bases). The germline CDR1 and CDR2 sequences are GTSNPN and SVGIG (reference sequence). Trimming removed 0 bases from V and 4 bases from J, with 13 bases in between. The CDR3 spans 15 residues. CDR3 loop: CAWSVGQGLNQPQHF. CDR3 nucleotide sequence: TGTGCCTGGAGTGTAGGGCAGGGCTTAAATCAGCCCCAGCATTTT.